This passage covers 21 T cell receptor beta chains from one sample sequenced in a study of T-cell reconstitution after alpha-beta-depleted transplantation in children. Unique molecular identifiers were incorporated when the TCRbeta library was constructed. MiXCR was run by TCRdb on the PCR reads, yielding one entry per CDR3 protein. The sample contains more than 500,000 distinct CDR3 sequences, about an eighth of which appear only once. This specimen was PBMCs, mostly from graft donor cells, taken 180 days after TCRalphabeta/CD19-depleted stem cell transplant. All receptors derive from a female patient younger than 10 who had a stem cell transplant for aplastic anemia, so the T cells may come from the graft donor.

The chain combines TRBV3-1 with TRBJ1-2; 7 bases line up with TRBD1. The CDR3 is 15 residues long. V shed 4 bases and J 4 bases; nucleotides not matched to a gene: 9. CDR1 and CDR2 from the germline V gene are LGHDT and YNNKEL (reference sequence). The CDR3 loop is CASSPTGTDTYGYTF. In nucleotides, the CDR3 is TGTGCCAGCAGCCCTACTGGGACAGATACCTATGGCTACACCTTC. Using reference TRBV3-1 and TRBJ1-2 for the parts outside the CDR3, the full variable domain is DTAVSQTPKYLVTQMGNDKSIKCEQNLGHDTMYWYKQDSKKFLKIMFSYNNKELIINETVPNRFSPKSPDKAHLNLHINSLELGDSAVYFCASSPTGTDTYGYTFGSGTRLTVV.

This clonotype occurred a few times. The CDR3 loop is CASSPQNAGTSGRNEQFF. The CDR3 bases are TGTGCCAGCAGCCCTCAAAACGCCGGGACTAGCGGGAGGAATGAGCAGTTCTTC. V usage is TRBV11-1 and J usage is TRBJ2-1; the match to TRBD2 covers 15 bases. Germline assignment: CDR1 SGHAT and CDR2 FQDESV (reference sequence). The CDR3 has 18 residues. V gave up 5 bases and J gave up 7 bases; unmatched junction bases: 12. The entire variable domain, with the rest obtained from reference TRBV11-1 and TRBJ2-1, is as follows: EAEVAQSPRYKITEKSQAVAFWCDPISGHATLYWYRQILGQGPELLVQFQDESVVDDSQLPKDRFSAERLKGVDSTLKIQPAELGDSAMYLCASSPQNAGTSGRNEQFFGPGTRLTVL.

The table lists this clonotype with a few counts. CDR3 in DNA: TGTGCCGCTCGAGATCATAAGAAGGGGCCAACCCGGTTGAATGGCTACACCTTC. Its protein product is CAARDHKKGPTRLNGYTF. The chain joins TRBV10-3 to TRBJ1-2, with D perhaps matching TRBD1 (5 bases). Germline CDR1 ENHRY, CDR2 SYGVKD. V dropped 11 bases and J dropped 6 bases, with 34 bases sitting between them. CDR3 length equals 18 residues.

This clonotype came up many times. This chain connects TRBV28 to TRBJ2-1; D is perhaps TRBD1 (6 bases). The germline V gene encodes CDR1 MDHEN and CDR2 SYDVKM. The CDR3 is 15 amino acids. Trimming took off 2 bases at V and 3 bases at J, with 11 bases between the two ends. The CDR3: CASSLEGEGYNEQFF. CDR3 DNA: TGTGCCAGCAGTTTAGAGGGGGAAGGCTACAATGAGCAGTTCTTC.

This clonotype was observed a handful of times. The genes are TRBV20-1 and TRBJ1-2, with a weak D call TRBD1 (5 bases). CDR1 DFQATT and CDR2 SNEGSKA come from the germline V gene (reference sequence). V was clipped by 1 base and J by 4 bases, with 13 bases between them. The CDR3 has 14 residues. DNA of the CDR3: TGCAGTGCTAGAGCGTCAGGACATTTCTATGGCTACACCTTC. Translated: CSARASGHFYGYTF.

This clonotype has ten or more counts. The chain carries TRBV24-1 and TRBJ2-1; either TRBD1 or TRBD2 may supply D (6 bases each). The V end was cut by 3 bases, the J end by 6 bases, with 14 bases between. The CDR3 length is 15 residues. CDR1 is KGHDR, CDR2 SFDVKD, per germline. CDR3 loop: CATSDRAGGGNEQFF. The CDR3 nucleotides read TGTGCCACCAGTGATAGGGCCGGGGGCGGCAATGAGCAGTTCTTC.

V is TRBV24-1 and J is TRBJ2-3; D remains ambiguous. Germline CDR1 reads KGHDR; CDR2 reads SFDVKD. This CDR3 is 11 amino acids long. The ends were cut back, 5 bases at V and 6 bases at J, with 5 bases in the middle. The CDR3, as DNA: TGTGCCACCAGTGCCCGCGATACGCAGTATTTT. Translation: CATSARDTQYF.

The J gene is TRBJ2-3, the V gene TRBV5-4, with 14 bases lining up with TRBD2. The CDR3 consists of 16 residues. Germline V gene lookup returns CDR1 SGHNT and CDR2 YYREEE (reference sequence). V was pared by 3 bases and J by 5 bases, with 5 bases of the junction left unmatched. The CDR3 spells CASSSGLAGGKDTQYF. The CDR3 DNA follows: TGTGCCAGCAGCTCCGGACTAGCGGGAGGAAAAGATACGCAGTATTTT.

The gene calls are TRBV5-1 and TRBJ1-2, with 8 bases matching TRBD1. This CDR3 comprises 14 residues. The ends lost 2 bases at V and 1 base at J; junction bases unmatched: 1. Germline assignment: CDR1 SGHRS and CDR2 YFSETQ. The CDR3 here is CASSFDRGNYGYTF. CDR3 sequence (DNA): TGCGCCAGCAGCTTTGACAGGGGTAACTATGGCTACACCTTC.

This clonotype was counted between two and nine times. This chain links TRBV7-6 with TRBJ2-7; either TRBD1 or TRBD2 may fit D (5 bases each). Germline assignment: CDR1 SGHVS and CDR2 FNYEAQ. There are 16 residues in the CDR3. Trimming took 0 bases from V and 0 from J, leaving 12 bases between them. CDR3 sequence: CASSLAPGPSSYEQYF. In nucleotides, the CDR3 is TGTGCCAGCAGCTTAGCACCGGGGCCCAGCTCCTACGAGCAGTACTTC.

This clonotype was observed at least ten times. The CDR3 loop is CASSETASSYNEQFF. CDR3 nucleotide sequence: TGCGCCAGCAGCGAAACAGCCAGCTCCTACAATGAGCAGTTCTTC. This rearrangement joins TRBV5-1 to TRBJ2-1; unclear D gene. Germline values: CDR1 SGHRS, CDR2 YFSETQ. The CDR3 is 15 residues long. Trimming cost V 4 bases and J 0 bases, with 11 bases left between them.

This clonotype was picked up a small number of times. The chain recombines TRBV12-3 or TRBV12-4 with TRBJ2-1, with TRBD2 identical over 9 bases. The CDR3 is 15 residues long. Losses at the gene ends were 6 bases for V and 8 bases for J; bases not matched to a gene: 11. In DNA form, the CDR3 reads TGTGCCAGCAGGCCCTGGCGGGAGGGCCAACATGAGCAGTTCTTC. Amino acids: CASRPWREGQHEQFF.

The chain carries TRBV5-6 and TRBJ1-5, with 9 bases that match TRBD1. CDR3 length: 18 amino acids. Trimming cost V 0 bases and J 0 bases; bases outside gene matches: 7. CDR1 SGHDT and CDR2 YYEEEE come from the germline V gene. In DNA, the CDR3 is TGTGCCAGCAGCTTGGCTAGGACAGGGGTCAATAGCAATCAGCCCCAGCATTTT. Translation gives CASSLARTGVNSNQPQHF.

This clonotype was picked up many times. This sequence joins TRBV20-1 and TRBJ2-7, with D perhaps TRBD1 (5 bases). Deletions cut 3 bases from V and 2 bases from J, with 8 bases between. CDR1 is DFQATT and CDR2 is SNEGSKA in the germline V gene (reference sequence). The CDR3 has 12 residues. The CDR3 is CSASRGPYEQYF. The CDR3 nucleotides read TGCAGTGCTAGTAGGGGCCCCTACGAGCAGTACTTC.

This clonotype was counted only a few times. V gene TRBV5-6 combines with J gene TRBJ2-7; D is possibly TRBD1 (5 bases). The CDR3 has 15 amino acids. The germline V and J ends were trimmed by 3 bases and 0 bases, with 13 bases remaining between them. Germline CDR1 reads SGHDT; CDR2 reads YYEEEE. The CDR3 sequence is CASSSGRLSSYEQYV. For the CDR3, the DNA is TGTGCCAGCAGCTCAGGGCGTCTGAGCTCCTACGAGCAGTACGTC.

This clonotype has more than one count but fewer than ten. CDR3 coding DNA: TGCGCCAGCAGCTCCCGTTGGTTCCAAGAGACCCAGTACTTC. Translation: CASSSRWFQETQYF. This chain connects TRBV5-1 to TRBJ2-5; D ambiguous. Germline V gene sequence: CDR1 SGHRS, CDR2 YFSETQ. The CDR3 totals 14 residues. Trimming shortened V by 3 bases and J by 1 base, and 10 bases separated the two germline ends.

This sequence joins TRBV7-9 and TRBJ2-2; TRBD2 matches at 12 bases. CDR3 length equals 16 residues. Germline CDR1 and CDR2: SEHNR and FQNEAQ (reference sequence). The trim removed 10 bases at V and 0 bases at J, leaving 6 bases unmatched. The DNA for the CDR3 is TGTGCCAACCCGACTAGCGGGAGATCGAACACCGGGGAGCTGTTTTTT. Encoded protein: CANPTSGRSNTGELFF.

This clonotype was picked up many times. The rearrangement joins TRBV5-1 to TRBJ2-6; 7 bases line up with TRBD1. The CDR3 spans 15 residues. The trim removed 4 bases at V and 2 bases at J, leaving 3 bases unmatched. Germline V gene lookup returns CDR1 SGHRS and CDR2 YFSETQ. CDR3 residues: CASSDDRAGANVLTF. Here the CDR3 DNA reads TGCGCCAGCAGCGATGACAGGGCTGGGGCCAACGTCCTGACTTTC.

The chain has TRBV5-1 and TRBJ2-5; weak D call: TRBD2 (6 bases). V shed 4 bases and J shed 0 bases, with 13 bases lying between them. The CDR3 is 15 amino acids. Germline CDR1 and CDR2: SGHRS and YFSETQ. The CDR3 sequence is CASSRVRDYQETQYF. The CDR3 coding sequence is TGCGCCAGCAGCCGAGTAAGGGACTACCAAGAGACCCAGTACTTC.

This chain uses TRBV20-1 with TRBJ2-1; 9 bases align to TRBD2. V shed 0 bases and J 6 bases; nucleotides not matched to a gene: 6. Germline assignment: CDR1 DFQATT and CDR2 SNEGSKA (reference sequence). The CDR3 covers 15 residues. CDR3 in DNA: TGCAGTGCTAGAGATAGACTAGCGGCATTCAATGAGCAGTTCTTC. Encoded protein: CSARDRLAAFNEQFF.

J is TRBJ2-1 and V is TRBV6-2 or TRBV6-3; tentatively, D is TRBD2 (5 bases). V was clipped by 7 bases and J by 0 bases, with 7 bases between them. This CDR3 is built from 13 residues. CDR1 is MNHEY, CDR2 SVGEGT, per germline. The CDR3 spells CASTRVSYNEQFF. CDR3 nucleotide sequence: TGTGCCAGCACGCGGGTCTCCTACAATGAGCAGTTCTTC.